These 20 T cell receptor beta chains originate from one sample sequenced in a study of blood T cell repertoires in COVID-19. Method: immunoSEQ multiplex PCR; TCRdb's copy keeps in-frame clones and lacks some. Of about 100,000 clones in the sample, 80% were seen once. Sequences were obtained from peripheral blood. The source is a woman in her 70s with acute or convalescent COVID-19.

The chain joins TRBV6-4 to TRBJ2-5, with 8 nucleotides matching TRBD2. The V segment lost 8 bases and the J segment 1 base; nucleotides outside the gene matches: 6. The CDR3 is made up of 14 amino acids. CDR1 is MRHNA, CDR2 SNTAGT, per germline. The CDR3 bases are TGTGCCAGCCGGCGAGCGGGGGCCCAAGAGACCCAGTACTTC. Translation gives CASRRAGAQETQYF.

V is TRBV6-5 and J is TRBJ2-3; the match to TRBD1 covers 8 bases. With V trimmed by 0 bases and J by 3 bases, 5 bases remained unmatched. The CDR3 has 16 amino acids. The germline CDR1 and CDR2 sequences are MNHEY and SVGAGI. DNA of the CDR3: TGTGCCAGCAGTTACTCCGGGACAGGAACAACAGATACGCAGTATTTT. Residues: CASSYSGTGTTDTQYF.

The chain combines TRBV24-1 with TRBJ2-3, with 8 nucleotides matching TRBD1. V lost 5 bases to trimming and J lost 1 base; unmatched junction nucleotides: 4. Germline loops: CDR1 KGHDR, CDR2 SFDVKD. The CDR3 contains 15 residues. This CDR3 is CATSAPGQGTDTQYF. Written as DNA, the CDR3 is TGTGCCACCAGTGCCCCGGGACAGGGCACAGATACGCAGTATTTT.

This chain links TRBV27 with TRBJ2-5, with 9 positions matching TRBD1. CDR1 MNHEY and CDR2 SMNVEV come from the germline V gene (reference sequence). The CDR3 spans 17 residues. V dropped 1 base and J dropped 5; count of bases not matched to a gene: 11. CDR3 sequence (DNA): TGTGCCAGCAGTTTATTTGGGGCTCGGACAGGGGAGGAGACCCAGTACTTC. Its protein product is CASSLFGARTGEETQYF.

Sample share makes this clone large. The rearrangement joins TRBV4-1 to TRBJ1-1; D perhaps matches TRBD1 (5 bases). The CDR3 totals 15 residues. Trimming shortened V by 1 base and J by 4 bases, and 13 bases separated the two germline ends. Germline V CDR1 and CDR2: MGHRA, YSYEKL. CDR3 residues: CASSQGLGRATEAFF. The CDR3 region has the DNA TGCGCCAGCAGCCAAGGTCTGGGCAGGGCCACTGAAGCTTTCTTT.

This clone came up a few times. CDR3: CASSLDRAAPTEAFF. For the CDR3, the DNA is TGTGCCAGCAGCTTGGACAGGGCGGCTCCCACTGAAGCTTTCTTT. The chain combines TRBV11-2 with TRBJ1-1; 8 nucleotides line up with TRBD1. Germline V gene lookup returns CDR1 SGHAT and CDR2 FQNNGV. The junction had 7 bases not matched to a gene; V was cut back by 3 bases and J by 4 bases. The CDR3 is 15 residues long.

This chain links TRBV10-3 with TRBJ1-4; no reliable D call. Trimming removed 4 bases from V and 0 bases from J, with 9 bases in between. This CDR3 has 15 residues. The germline gives CDR1 ENHRY, CDR2 SYGVKD. The CDR3 sequence: CAISAREATNEKLFF. The CDR3 DNA sequence: TGTGCCATCAGTGCCCGAGAAGCAACTAATGAAAAACTGTTTTTT.

The V gene is TRBV11-2, the J gene TRBJ1-1; D gene ambiguous. Trimming cost V 0 bases and J 5 bases, with 7 bases left between them. The CDR3 is 13 amino acids. The V gene's germline CDR1 is SGHAT and CDR2 FQNNGV. This chain's CDR3 is CASSLETGTEAFF. CDR3 bases: TGTGCCAGCAGCTTAGAGACGGGGACTGAAGCTTTCTTT.

The chain carries TRBV29-1 and TRBJ1-2, with D possibly being TRBD1 (5 bases). Germline values: CDR1 SQVTM, CDR2 ANQGSEA. Between the trimmed V and J ends, which lost 8 bases and 7 bases, there was a span of 26 bases. The CDR3 extends over 15 amino acids. CDR3 amino acids: CSTEGRGGFSIGYTF. CDR3 bases: TGCAGCACCGAAGGGAGGGGTGGTTTCTCTATTGGCTACACCTTC.

The chain uses TRBV14 and TRBJ1-2; TRBD1 matches at 7 bases. V shed 4 bases and J 2 bases; nucleotides not matched to a gene: 7. The CDR3 loop spans 15 amino acids. CDR1 and CDR2 (germline): SGHDN, FVKESK. CDR3 DNA sequence: TGTGCCAGCAGCCTTACAGGGGTTAACAACTATGGCTACACCTTC. This translates into CASSLTGVNNYGYTF.

The chain combines TRBV7-2 with TRBJ1-4; D ambiguous. Trimming took off 4 bases at V and 8 bases at J, with 20 bases between the two ends. The CDR3 contains 16 residues. CDR1 is SGHTA and CDR2 is FQGNSA in the germline V gene. The CDR3, as DNA: TGTGCCAGCAGCTCCCTCGGACGGAGGGTGGGGGAAAAACTGTTTTTT. It translates to CASSSLGRRVGEKLFF.

The V and J genes are TRBV18 and TRBJ2-3, with D possibly being TRBD2 (6 bases). CDR3 size: 13 residues. V lost 3 bases and J lost 6, with 10 bases in between. Germline V gene lookup returns CDR1 KGHSH and CDR2 LQKENI. Here the CDR3 reads CASSPSGRDTQYF. The DNA of the CDR3 is TGTGCCAGCTCACCCTCAGGGAGGGATACGCAGTATTTT.

This clone was found a few times. J is TRBJ2-2 and V is TRBV7-8; the D gene is possibly TRBD2 (5 bases). There are 16 residues in the CDR3. V lost 1 base, J lost 1 base, and 10 bases lay in between. The V gene's germline CDR1 is SGHVS and CDR2 FQNEAQ. DNA of the CDR3: TGTGCCAGCAGCTTAGAAGCGGTAGAGAACACCGGGGAGCTGTTTTTT. Residues: CASSLEAVENTGELFF.

CDR3 in amino acids: CASSVGQVLSTNEQFF. The CDR3 coding sequence is TGTGCCAGCAGCGTAGGGCAGGTCCTTTCTACGAATGAGCAGTTCTTC. The rearrangement links TRBV9 to TRBJ2-1, with D unclear. Trimming cost V 0 bases and J 7 bases, with 17 bases left between them. CDR3 length: 16 residues. The germline V gene encodes CDR1 SGDLS and CDR2 YYNGEE.

The chain is built from TRBV30 and TRBJ2-5; no definite D call. Germline assignment: CDR1 GTSNPN and CDR2 SVGIG (reference sequence). The CDR3 runs to 15 residues. The V and J ends lost 1 base and 2 bases respectively, with 14 bases between them. The CDR3 bases are TGTGCCTGGAGTGAAGGTCAGGCTGTTCAAGAGACCCAGTACTTC. Translated, it gives CAWSEGQAVQETQYF.

This clone was seen a few times. This chain links TRBV28 with TRBJ1-5; D is undetermined. The length of the CDR3 is 14 residues. Trimming shortened V by 6 bases and J by 2 bases, and 11 bases separated the two germline ends. Germline CDR1 is MDHEN and CDR2 is SYDVKM. The CDR3 DNA sequence: TGTGCCAGCAGCCCTCCCCAGGGCAATCAGCCCCAGCATTTT. Its protein is CASSPPQGNQPQHF.

The V call is TRBV7-8, the J call TRBJ2-7, with D unclear. This CDR3 region has 11 residues. V lost 5 bases to trimming and J lost 3 bases, with 5 bases between them. The germline V gene has CDR1 SGHVS and CDR2 FQNEAQ. The CDR3 sequence: CASSLHYEQYV. In DNA form, the CDR3 reads TGTGCCAGCAGCCTCCACTACGAGCAGTACGTC.

The chain couples TRBV30 to TRBJ1-1; D perhaps matches TRBD1 (5 bases). Between the trimmed V and J ends, which lost 1 base and 3 bases, there was a span of 9 bases. The germline V gene encodes CDR1 GTSNPN and CDR2 SVGIG (reference sequence). The CDR3 contains 13 residues. CDR3 in DNA: TGTGCCTGGAGTGGTCCAGGGCACACTGAAGCTTTCTTT. It specifies CAWSGPGHTEAFF.

This clone appeared a few times. The chain joins TRBV19 to TRBJ1-5; possible D gene TRBD1, 6 bases. CDR3 length equals 15 residues. Germline CDR1 and CDR2: LNHDA and SQIVND (reference sequence). V was pared by 7 bases and J by 5 bases, with 18 bases between. This chain's CDR3 is CASILQGRGDQPQHF. As DNA, the CDR3 is TGTGCCAGTATTCTCCAGGGGAGGGGAGATCAGCCCCAGCATTTT.

The chain carries TRBV6-5 and TRBJ2-3, with 9 bases fitting TRBD2. The trim removed 3 bases at V and 2 bases at J, leaving 6 bases unmatched. Germline CDR1 MNHEY, CDR2 SVGAGI. The CDR3 sequence is 16 residues long. The CDR3: CASSYGRGGFTDTQYF. CDR3 in DNA: TGTGCCAGCAGTTATGGGCGGGGGGGATTCACAGATACGCAGTATTTT.